Listed below are T cell receptor beta chains from one sample, sequenced in a study of blood T cell repertoires in COVID-19. The protocol was immunoSEQ multiplex PCR, while the TCRdb copy is restricted to in-frame clones and leaves out a portion. The sample holds 200,000 to 300,000 clones, about 85% seen once. The sequenced sample consisted of peripheral blood. Receptors originate from a man aged 55 to 70 with acute or convalescent COVID-19. CDR3s include the opening cysteine and the closing phenylalanine or tryptophan. Fields, in order: CDR3 protein, V gene.

cdr3_aa: CASSLGPLANYEQYF
v_call: TRBV7-9

cdr3_aa: CASSEGTSGVETQYF
v_call: TRBV7-7

cdr3_aa: CASSIVTGTNTGELFF
v_call: TRBV19

cdr3_aa: CASSDRTSGKDKNIQYF
v_call: TRBV2

cdr3_aa: CASSVGQGEFGYTF
v_call: TRBV5-1

cdr3_aa: CASRTMTGGSYEQYF
v_call: TRBV6-5

cdr3_aa: CASTAREAGANVLTF
v_call: TRBV11-2

cdr3_aa: CASSQGGRGHTEAFF
v_call: TRBV4-1

cdr3_aa: CASSLLQGFYEQYF
v_call: TRBV7-2

cdr3_aa: CASSQDRDRGLSGNTIYF
v_call: TRBV4-1

cdr3_aa: CASRLGQGKADTQYF
v_call: TRBV3-1/TRBV3-2

cdr3_aa: CSVEIDGTSGSGHEQFF
v_call: TRBV29-1

cdr3_aa: CASSSTELNTEAFF
v_call: TRBV7-9

cdr3_aa: CASSLSRREYNSPLHF
v_call: TRBV27

cdr3_aa: CASSAERLGPYNEQFF
v_call: TRBV6-2/TRBV6-3

cdr3_aa: CASSPRQGRESPLHF
v_call: TRBV18

cdr3_aa: CASSGPGGEQYF
v_call: TRBV2

cdr3_aa: CASRGTVGGYTF
v_call: TRBV6-5

cdr3_aa: CASSDTGTSGAGWTYEQYF
v_call: TRBV27

cdr3_aa: CASSGQGTGELFF
v_call: TRBV2

cdr3_aa: CASSEGVGGSYNSPLHF
v_call: TRBV25-1

cdr3_aa: CASRLARQGLKNTGELFF
v_call: TRBV12-2

cdr3_aa: CASSLGQGNQPQHF
v_call: TRBV28

cdr3_aa: CSVDTGARGYTF
v_call: TRBV29-1

cdr3_aa: CASSAGPSSYNEQFF
v_call: TRBV7-3

cdr3_aa: CASSQDWRAGGHNQPQHF
v_call: TRBV4-3

cdr3_aa: CASRITSGATYEQYF
v_call: TRBV27

cdr3_aa: CASSFATGTGQETQYF
v_call: TRBV27

cdr3_aa: CASSLAGQVWGNEQFF
v_call: TRBV5-6

cdr3_aa: CASSLRPGLAGNSSYEQYF
v_call: TRBV27